The rows below give T cell receptor beta chains drawn from one sample of a study of CD8 T cells in ankylosing spondylitis. TCRdb passed the 5' RACE reads through MiXCR, listing each CDR3 protein once. This table holds 350,000 to 550,000 distinct CDR3 sequences, 20% to 30% found once. Sequencing was carried out using blood, either unsorted or a sorted T cell fraction (not recorded which). The receptor set was obtained from a male donor with ankylosing spondylitis. CDR3s include the opening cysteine and the closing phenylalanine or tryptophan. A D gene is named only where the DNA matches it firmly. Not every row has a clone size; where given, it reads once, few, many or a size class.

j_gene | abundance | v_gene | d_gene | CDR3nt | CDR3aa
TRBJ2-7 | once | TRBV6-1 | NA | TGTGCCAGCAGTGATCGGGGGGACAAACCCTACGAGCAGTACTTC | CASSDRGDKPYEQYF
TRBJ1-2 | NA | TRBV19 | NA | TGTGCCAGTAGTATTAGATCTCGGTGGCTGTCCTATGGCTACACCTTC | CASSIRSRWLSYGYTF
TRBJ1-2 | NA | TRBV12-3/TRBV12-4 | TRBD1 | TGTGCCAGCACCCTTACAGGGGTCTATGGCTACACCTTC | CASTLTGVYGYTF
TRBJ2-3 | NA | TRBV7-9 | TRBD2 | TGTGCCAGCAGCTGGAGCGGGAGAGGAGATACGCAGTATTTT | CASSWSGRGDTQYF
TRBJ1-5 | NA | TRBV20-1 | NA | TGCAGTGCTGGCCGCGACATGGTTAGCAATCAGCCCCAGCATTTT | CSAGRDMVSNQPQHF
TRBJ2-3 | many | TRBV11-2 | NA | TGTGCCAGCAGCCCAGGGGGGGGAAGCTTGGGCACAGATACGCAGTATTTT | CASSPGGGSLGTDTQYF
TRBJ2-1 | NA | TRBV6-6 | NA | TGTGCCAGCAGGTCTAAAGGGGAGCAGTTCTTC | CASRSKGEQFF
TRBJ2-1 | few | TRBV11-2 | TRBD2 | TGTGCCAGCCGCCTTAGCGGGAGGGCAAATGAGCAGTTCTTC | CASRLSGRANEQFF
TRBJ2-1 | NA | TRBV20-1 | NA | TGCAGTGCTAGTTTCGCGGACCCCCCACATGAGCAGTTCTTC | CSASFADPPHEQFF
TRBJ1-2 | medium-sized | TRBV24-1 | TRBD1 | TGTGCCACCAGTGACCCCGGACAGGGGGTCTTTAACTATGGCTACACCTTC | CATSDPGQGVFNYGYTF
TRBJ2-1 | few | TRBV4-2 | TRBD2 | TGTGCCAGCAGCCCTAGTATTAGCGGGATAAGCCATGAGCAGTTCTTC | CASSPSISGISHEQFF
TRBJ1-3 | NA | TRBV12-3/TRBV12-4 | TRBD1 | TGTGCCAGCAATTACGCCGGGACAGGGAATTCTGGAAACACCATATATTTT | CASNYAGTGNSGNTIYF
TRBJ1-2 | NA | TRBV6-1 | NA | TGTGCCAGCAGTGAAGGTCGATCTAACTATGGCTACACCTTC | CASSEGRSNYGYTF
TRBJ1-1 | NA | TRBV20-1 | TRBD1 | TGCAGTGCCGAGGGTGGGACAGGGGGCACTGAAGCTTTCTTT | CSAEGGTGGTEAFF
TRBJ2-2 | NA | TRBV12-3/TRBV12-4 | NA | TGTGCCAGCCAAGCTAACCAACGAAACACCGGGGAGCTGTTTTTT | CASQANQRNTGELFF
TRBJ1-1 | few | TRBV20-1 | NA | TGCAGTGCTAGACATGGAGGTTTAACTGAAGCTTTCTTT | CSARHGGLTEAFF
TRBJ2-3 | few | TRBV6-2/TRBV6-3 | TRBD2 | TGTGCCAGCAGTTACCTAGCGGGAGTGGCAGATACGCAGTATTTT | CASSYLAGVADTQYF
TRBJ2-5 | NA | TRBV12-3/TRBV12-4 | NA | TGTGCCAGCAGCCAGAGGGGGGCAGGGGGTCGAGAGACCCAGTACTTC | CASSQRGAGGRETQYF
TRBJ1-1 | few | TRBV6-1 | TRBD1 | TGTGCCAGCAGGAGGAGACAGGGGAACACTGAAGCTTTCTTT | CASRRRQGNTEAFF
TRBJ2-1 | NA | TRBV27 | TRBD2 | TGTGCCAGCAGTTCCGGGACTAGAGACAATGAGCAGTTCTTC | CASSSGTRDNEQFF
TRBJ2-1 | NA | TRBV2 | NA | TGTGCCAGCAATACTCGTCCCGGCGGTGAGCAGTTCTTC | CASNTRPGGEQFF
TRBJ2-5 | NA | TRBV20-1 | TRBD2 | TGCAGTGCCTCAGCGGGAAGGCCCCAAGAGACCCAGTACTTC | CSASAGRPQETQYF
TRBJ1-1 | few | TRBV20-1 | NA | TGCAGTGCCGGGGTCTTGCTTCTGGACACTGAAGCTTTCTTT | CSAGVLLLDTEAFF
TRBJ1-5 | NA | TRBV12-3/TRBV12-4 | TRBD1 | TGTGCCAGCAGTTCACTACAGGGGTTCGATCAGCCCCAGCATTTT | CASSSLQGFDQPQHF
TRBJ1-2 | NA | TRBV12-3/TRBV12-4 | NA | TGTGCCAGCAGTTTAACCTCCGGTTCCGGTGGCTACACCTTC | CASSLTSGSGGYTF
TRBJ2-3 | NA | TRBV20-1 | TRBD2 | TGCAGTGCTCATTTGACTAGCGGGCTAACAGATACGCAGTATTTT | CSAHLTSGLTDTQYF
TRBJ2-7 | NA | TRBV5-5 | TRBD2 | TGTGCCAGCAGCTTTCCGGGACTAGCGGGATCCATCTACGAGCAGTACTTC | CASSFPGLAGSIYEQYF
TRBJ2-1 | many | TRBV5-1 | TRBD1 | TGCGCCAGCAGCCTGGGGACAGGGGGTAGGAATGAGCAGTTCTTC | CASSLGTGGRNEQFF
TRBJ2-7 | NA | TRBV15 | TRBD1 | TGTGCCACCAGCGACAGGGAGTCCTACGAGCAGTACTTC | CATSDRESYEQYF
TRBJ2-3 | NA | TRBV20-1 | TRBD2 | TGCAGTGCCCTGACTAGCGGGTACACAGATACGCAGTATTTT | CSALTSGYTDTQYF
TRBJ1-5 | NA | TRBV2 | NA | TGTGCCAGCAAATTCCGTATAGGGGACCATCAGCCCCAGCATTTT | CASKFRIGDHQPQHF
TRBJ2-5 | NA | TRBV10-3 | NA | TGTGCCATCAGGGAGTCAGGGGCCTCCCAAGAGACCCAGTACTTC | CAIRESGASQETQYF
TRBJ2-5 | NA | TRBV5-1 | NA | TGCGCCAGCAGCTCGCCCAGGAGGGCCGAAGAGACCCAGTACTTC | CASSSPRRAEETQYF
TRBJ2-3 | few | TRBV2 | TRBD2 | TGTGCCAGCAGTCTGAACGGGAGGAGCACAGATACGCAGTATTTT | CASSLNGRSTDTQYF
TRBJ2-3 | few | TRBV11-3 | TRBD2 | TGTGCCAGCAGGCCCCCTTTCGAAGCGGGAGTTCGAGATACGCAGTATTTT | CASRPPFEAGVRDTQYF
TRBJ1-2 | NA | TRBV10-3 | TRBD1 | TGTGCCATCAGTGCCTCGGAGGGGGCGGGGGACTATGGCTACACCTTC | CAISASEGAGDYGYTF
TRBJ2-2 | NA | TRBV7-9 | TRBD2 | TGTGCCAGCAGCAGCGGACTAGCCCCCGGGGAGCTGTTTTTT | CASSSGLAPGELFF